The 12 T cell receptor beta chains below all came from one sample that was sequenced in a study of T cells in women clearing cervical HPV infection. Produced via immunoSEQ multiplex PCR; TCRdb's table is partial and in-frame only. Seen in this sample are 25,000 to 35,000 clones; the ten most common clones hold around 9.2%. Sequencing was carried out using blood buffy coat. Receptors were obtained from a woman between 18 and 70 years old with a cervical HPV16 infection that either progressed to CIN3+ or cleared (not recorded which).

Comment on this clone: The read is 3 residues too short to cover the CDR3 end, so that end is filled in from the germline J gene. The chain joins TRBV18 to TRBJ1-2; D remains unclear. Germline loops: CDR1 KGHSH, CDR2 LQKENI. This CDR3 comprises 13 residues. The CDR3 loop reads CASSPPSYYDYTF. The DNA read from the CDR3 is TGTGCCAGCTCACCACCTTCCTACTACGAC. Together with reference TRBV18 and TRBJ1-2, the CDR3 gives the full variable domain: NAGVMQNPRHLVRRRGQEARLRCSPMKGHSHVYWYRQLPEEGLKFMVYLQKENIIDESGMPKERFSAEFPKEGPSILRIQQVVRGDSAAYFCASSPPSYYDYTFGSGTRLTVV.

Note on this clone: The read terminates 3 residues before the CDR3 end, so the remaining end is supplied by the germline J gene. The chain links TRBV10-1 to TRBJ2-1; D is possibly TRBD2 (6 bases). This CDR3 region has 15 residues. Germline V gene data show CDR1 as WNHNN and CDR2 as SYGVQD (reference sequence). V lost 3 bases and J lost 7, with 16 bases in between. Partial CDR3 DNA: TGCGCCAGCAGTGATGGCGGGAAAAAGGTTAATGAG. It is translated as CASSDGGKKVNE. The whole CDR3 reads CASSDGGKKVNEQFF.

As regards this clone: The sequence runs out 3 residues before the end of the CDR3; the remainder is reconstructed from the germline J gene. This rearrangement joins TRBV20-1 to TRBJ1-5; a weak D match, TRBD1 (6 bases). The CDR3 consists of 15 residues. CDR1 DFQATT and CDR2 SNEGSKA come from the germline V gene (reference sequence). The V end was cut by 3 bases, the J end by 6 bases, with 18 bases between. The DNA read from the CDR3 is TGCAGTGCTAGGTCGGTGGGACACGTTTCTCAGCCC. This translates into CSARSVGHVSQP. The full CDR3 is CSARSVGHVSQPQHF.

Note on this clone: The read ends 3 residues shy of where the CDR3 ends; the end is completed using the germline J gene. The chain has TRBV10-3 and TRBJ2-5, with a tentative D call TRBD2 (6 bases). The CDR3 is 16 amino acids. Germline V gene lookup returns CDR1 ENHRY and CDR2 SYGVKD. The V gene lost 2 bases and the J gene lost 2 bases, with 15 bases spanning the gap. The covered CDR3 bases are TGTGCCATCAGTGAGGTAGCGGCTAATGATCAAGAGACC. Protein sequence: CAISEVAANDQET. The whole CDR3 region reads CAISEVAANDQETQYF.

A word on this clone: The read gets to within 3 residues of the CDR3 end, and the germline J gene fills in the rest. The chain recombines TRBV2 with TRBJ1-5; perhaps TRBD1 as D (5 bases). The germline V gene has CDR1 SNHLY and CDR2 FYNNEI. V lost 6 bases and J 1 base, leaving 19 bases between the germline ends. The CDR3 sequence is 17 residues long. The CDR3 region is CASSDTKLAGSNQPQHF. The DNA read from the CDR3 is TGTGCCAGCAGCGACACGAAGCTGGCAGGGAGCAATCAGCCC.

In regard to this clone: Read coverage stops 3 residues before the CDR3 terminus; the germline J gene supplies the remainder. The chain has TRBV18 and TRBJ1-2, with D possibly being TRBD1 (6 bases). The CDR3 spans 16 residues. The germline V gene encodes CDR1 KGHSH and CDR2 LQKENI. The CDR3 DNA, read in part, is TGTGCCAGCTCACCACCGGCAGCTTGGGGGCAATCAGCC. Its protein is CASSPPAAWGQSA. The whole CDR3 region reads CASSPPAAWGQSAYTF.

Regarding this clone: The read ends 3 residues shy of where the CDR3 ends; the end is completed using the germline J gene. This chain uses TRBV12-5 with TRBJ1-2; TRBD1 agrees at 7 bases. Germline CDR1 and CDR2: LGHNT and FRNRAP. The CDR3 runs 14 residues. CDR3 DNA, as far as it was read: TGTGCTAGTGGTTTGAGGGTCGGACAGGAGGAC. Its protein is CASGLRVGQED. The CDR3 as a whole reads CASGLRVGQEDYTF.

This clone is called medium-sized (0.01 to 0.1%) based on its frequency. The read ends 3 residues early relative to the CDR3; the germline J gene fills the gap. The rearrangement uses TRBV6-2 or TRBV6-3 and TRBJ2-4; 7 positions match TRBD1. Trimming at V came to 6 bases and at J to 9 bases, leaving 14 bases not matched to a gene. CDR3 length: 15 amino acids. The V gene's germline CDR1 is MNHEY and CDR2 SVGEGT. Partial CDR3 DNA: TGTGCCAGCAGGAACCCCCGACAGGGCCAAATCATT. Translating gives CASRNPRQGQII. The whole CDR3 protein is CASRNPRQGQIIQYF.

To note about this clone: The read ends 3 residues early relative to the CDR3; the germline J gene fills the gap. The chain has TRBV29-1 and TRBJ1-1; D is perhaps TRBD1 (5 bases). The CDR3 is 12 residues long. The V gene lost 3 bases and the J gene lost 1 base, with 6 bases spanning the gap. Germline CDR1 reads SQVTM; CDR2 reads ANQGSEA. CDR3 DNA (partial): TGCAGCGTTGAGGGGGGGAACACTGAA. Protein sequence: CSVEGGNTE. The whole CDR3 protein reads CSVEGGNTEAFF.

About this clone itself: Coverage ceases 3 residues before the CDR3 finishes, and the germline J gene fills in the end. The chain recombines TRBV7-3 with TRBJ2-2; 9 bases match TRBD1. The CDR3 has 15 residues. V shed 5 bases, J shed 5 bases, and the junction held 6 bases outside the gene matches. The germline gives CDR1 SGHTA, CDR2 FQGTGA. CDR3 DNA (partial): TGTGCCAGCAGCGCCACAGGGGGCCATACCGGGGAG. This codes for CASSATGGHTGE. The full CDR3 protein is CASSATGGHTGELFF.

With respect to this clone: The CDR3 end is not reached by the read, which stops 3 residues before it; the germline J gene fills it in. The chain links TRBV20-1 to TRBJ2-3; 13 bases align to TRBD2. The CDR3 is 20 amino acids. Per the germline V gene, CDR1 is DFQATT and CDR2 is SNEGSKA (reference sequence). V trimming: 3 bases; J trimming: 5 bases; junction bases outside the gene matches: 20. The CDR3 reads CSASPTKGGLTSGGLDTQYF. The covered CDR3 bases are TGCAGTGCTAGTCCGACCAAAGGAGGGTTGACTAGCGGGGGGTTAGATACG.

Comment on this clone: The junction differs from germline at one of its ends, possibly a read error. The read comes to an end 3 residues before the CDR3 does, leaving the germline J gene to fill in the end. Other nucleotide sequences in the sample specify the same CDR3. This rearrangement joins TRBV2 to TRBJ1-2; 8 positions agree with TRBD1. The germline CDR1 and CDR2 sequences are SNHLY and FYNNEI. This CDR3 spans 13 amino acids. CDR3 DNA (partial): TGTGCCAGTAGTGGACAGGGCACCTATGGC. Translation: CASSGQGTYG. The complete CDR3 sequence is CASSGQGTYGYTF.